This entry lists 21 T cell receptor beta chains sequenced from one sample in a study of OX40 agonist ivuxolimab in advanced cancers. Sequencing used immunoSEQ multiplex PCR; TCRdb keeps in-frame clones, though not all of them. The sample shows 25,000 to 30,000 clones, approximately 93% of them seen only once. Sequences were derived from CD4+ or CD8+ T cells sorted from blood, sampled in a trial of the OX40 agonist ivuxolimab. These receptors were collected from an adult with an advanced solid tumor such as melanoma, head and neck, liver or kidney cancer.

The chain joins TRBV9 to TRBJ2-1, with D tentatively TRBD1 (5 bases). The CDR3 sequence is 16 residues long. Trimming removed 3 bases from V and 1 base from J, with 14 bases in between. Germline V gene lookup returns CDR1 SGDLS and CDR2 YYNGEE. In DNA form, the CDR3 reads TGTGCCAGCAGCGCCCTTGGGGCTGGTTCCTACAATGAGCAGTTCTTC. Translation: CASSALGAGSYNEQFF.

The gene calls are TRBV10-2 and TRBJ1-1, with D unresolved. Trimming took off 0 bases at V and 4 bases at J, with 3 bases between the two ends. CDR3 length equals 12 residues. Germline-derived CDR1 and CDR2 are WSHSY and SAAADI. DNA for the CDR3: TGCGCCAGCAGTGAGTCTGGCACTGAAGCTTTCTTT. This sequence encodes CASSESGTEAFF.

The J gene is TRBJ1-5, the V gene TRBV28; 7 bases map to TRBD1. In germline, CDR1 is MDHEN, CDR2 SYDVKM. Germline trimming cut 4 bases from V and 7 bases from J; bases unmatched to any gene: 13. CDR3 length equals 16 residues. The CDR3 bases are TGTGCCAGCAGTTCCGACAGGGAGGCGGATCTGCAGCCCCAGCATTTT. It translates to CASSSDREADLQPQHF.

V and J are TRBV19 and TRBJ1-6; D not resolved. Germline CDR1 is LNHDA and CDR2 is SQIVND (reference sequence). The CDR3 has 13 amino acids. Trimming pared 5 bases from V and 9 bases from J, leaving 11 bases between. CDR3 coding DNA: TGTGCCAGTAGTCCTAATCTGTTTTCACCCCTCCACTTT. It is translated as CASSPNLFSPLHF. Looking up the rest from reference TRBV19 and TRBJ1-6 gives the full variable domain: DGGITQSPKYLFRKEGQNVTLSCEQNLNHDAMYWYRQDPGQGLRLIYYSQIVNDFQKGDIAEGYSVSREKKESFPLTVTSAQKNPTAFYLCASSPNLFSPLHFGNGTRLTVT.

The chain employs TRBV6-6 and TRBJ1-1; D remains ambiguous. The germline gives CDR1 MNHNY, CDR2 SVGAGI (reference sequence). This CDR3 spans 13 amino acids. Trimming removed 5 bases from V and 8 bases from J, with 15 bases in between. The CDR3 is CASSLWTSEEAFF. CDR3 nucleotide sequence: TGTGCCAGCAGTCTTTGGACCTCCGAAGAAGCTTTCTTT.

V and J are TRBV5-6 and TRBJ1-4; D might be TRBD1 (6 bases). The CDR3 covers 16 residues. The germline V gene encodes CDR1 SGHDT and CDR2 YYEEEE. Trimming shortened V by 4 bases and J by 7 bases, and 20 bases separated the two germline ends. As DNA, the CDR3 is TGTGCCAGCAGCCCTACTACAGGGAGGGTAATTGAAAAACTGTTTTTT. It is translated as CASSPTTGRVIEKLFF.

A single count supports this clone. The chain joins TRBV27 to TRBJ1-5; maybe TRBD1 (5 bases). Trimming shortened V by 2 bases and J by 6 bases, and 17 bases separated the two germline ends. CDR1 is MNHEY and CDR2 is SMNVEV in the germline V gene (reference sequence). This CDR3 has 16 residues. DNA for the CDR3: TGTGCCAGCAGTTTAGGGGGGGGTCCTTATGGTCAGCCCCAGCATTTT. This gives the protein CASSLGGGPYGQPQHF.

The rearrangement joins TRBV6-5 to TRBJ1-1; D remains ambiguous. Trimming removed 2 bases at V and 4 bases at J, with 8 bases between. The CDR3 has 13 residues. The germline V gene has CDR1 MNHEY and CDR2 SVGAGI. The CDR3 nucleotides read TGTGCCAGCAGTTACATGGGATTCACTGAAGCTTTCTTT. Residues: CASSYMGFTEAFF.

The J gene is TRBJ2-5, the V gene TRBV7-9, with D perhaps matching TRBD1 (5 bases). Per the germline V gene, CDR1 is SEHNR and CDR2 is FQNEAQ (reference sequence). The CDR3 sequence is 13 residues long. Trimming left V 7 bases short and J 9 bases short, with 18 bases between. The CDR3, as DNA: TGTGCCAGCACCAGGGCCTCTCCGGCGGCCCAGTACTTC. Translated: CASTRASPAAQYF.

V and J are TRBV10-1 and TRBJ2-7; tentatively, D is TRBD2 (6 bases). Germline lookup yields CDR1 WNHNN and CDR2 SYGVQD (reference sequence). This CDR3 comprises 15 residues. The V end lost 3 bases, the J end lost 2 bases, and 14 bases lay between the germline ends. CDR3 residues: CASSDGTGAAYEQYF. CDR3 DNA sequence: TGCGCCAGCAGTGACGGAACGGGAGCCGCCTACGAGCAGTACTTC.

The chain joins TRBV19 to TRBJ2-5; D not certain. This CDR3 region has 12 residues. The V and J ends lost 4 bases and 7 bases respectively, with 10 bases between them. CDR1 and CDR2 from the germline V gene are LNHDA and SQIVND (reference sequence). In DNA, the CDR3 is TGTGCCAGTAGTACTCTTACCGGGACCCAGTACTTC. It is translated as CASSTLTGTQYF.

The chain links TRBV5-1 to TRBJ2-1, with 7 positions matching TRBD1. CDR1 SGHRS and CDR2 YFSETQ come from the germline V gene. This CDR3 contains 14 residues. After removal of 3 bases from V and 5 bases from J, the junction contained 5 bases not matched to a gene. CDR3 nucleotide sequence: TGCGCCAGCAGCTCCGGGACAGTCAACAATGAGCAGTTCTTC. Translated, it gives CASSSGTVNNEQFF.

This sequence joins TRBV27 and TRBJ1-3; no clear D gene. The CDR3 loop spans 14 amino acids. Trimming cost V 4 bases and J 11 bases, with 18 bases left between them. Per the germline V gene, CDR1 is MNHEY and CDR2 is SMNVEV (reference sequence). The CDR3 DNA reads TGTGCCAGCAGTTCCTCGGGCGATTTAATCTCCATATATTTT. It specifies CASSSSGDLISIYF.

This clone was found once. The rearrangement joins TRBV2 to TRBJ2-7; 7 bases fit TRBD2. Germline CDR1 is SNHLY and CDR2 is FYNNEI. Trimming removed 4 bases from V and 1 base from J; junction bases left unmatched: 7. This CDR3 comprises 15 residues. The CDR3 loop reads CASSANGGGSYEQYF. DNA for the CDR3: TGTGCCAGCAGTGCTAATGGGGGGGGGTCCTACGAGCAGTACTTC.

The chain recombines TRBV25-1 with TRBJ1-6; D might be TRBD1 (6 bases). V was pared by 10 bases and J by 9 bases, with 19 bases between. The length of the CDR3 is 14 residues. Germline V lookup: CDR1 MGHDK, CDR2 SYGVNS. CDR3 bases: TGTGCCACCCGGGGATGGGGGCCAGGTTCACCCCTCCACTTT. The encoded protein is CATRGWGPGSPLHF.

This clone was seen just once. V and J are TRBV21-1 and TRBJ2-7. TRBV21-1 is an annotated pseudogene. The CDR3 has 12 residues. The CDR3 loop reads CATRTDPYEQYF. The CDR3 DNA reads as TGTGCCACTCGGACGGATCCCTACGAGCAGTACTTC.

This clone was recorded once. This chain connects TRBV13 to TRBJ1-1; no clear D. Germline values: CDR1 PRHDT, CDR2 FYEKMQ (reference sequence). CDR3 length: 15 amino acids. The V end was cut by 3 bases, the J end by 1 base, with 12 bases between. The CDR3 spells CASSFSPGENTEAFF. The CDR3 nucleotides read TGTGCCAGCAGCTTTAGTCCAGGAGAGAACACTGAAGCTTTCTTT.

CDR3 region: CASSYSAGGGNTIYF. CDR3 DNA sequence: TGTGCCAGCAGTTACTCGGCAGGGGGAGGAAACACCATATATTTT. V and J are TRBV6-5 and TRBJ1-3; 7 bases map to TRBD1. The CDR3 extends over 15 amino acids. Germline V lookup: CDR1 MNHEY, CDR2 SVGAGI. The trim removed 0 bases at V and 4 bases at J, leaving 3 bases unmatched.

The V and J genes are TRBV9 and TRBJ1-1; D is unclear. The CDR3 sequence is 13 residues long. Germline loops: CDR1 SGDLS, CDR2 YYNGEE. The V gene lost 3 bases and the J gene lost 1 base, with 7 bases spanning the gap. For the CDR3, the DNA is TGTGCCAGCAGCGCTCGAGGGAACACTGAAGCTTTCTTT. Protein product: CASSARGNTEAFF. Combining the CDR3 with reference TRBV9 and TRBJ1-1 gives the whole variable domain DSGVTQTPKHLITATGQRVTLRCSPRSGDLSVYWYQQSLDQGLQFLIQYYNGEERAKGNILERFSAQQFPDLHSELNLSSLELGDSALYFCASSARGNTEAFFGQGTRLTVV.

The chain carries TRBV7-2 and TRBJ1-4; D might be TRBD1 (6 bases). Trimming left V 7 bases short and J 5 bases short, with 20 bases between. Germline loops: CDR1 SGHTA, CDR2 FQGNSA. CDR3 length: 16 amino acids. In DNA, the CDR3 is TGTGCCAGCACCCACCGTGGGGGCAGAAGCAATGAAAAACTGTTTTTT. Amino acid sequence: CASTHRGGRSNEKLFF.

This rearrangement joins TRBV7-9 to TRBJ1-2; TRBD1 matches at 7 bases. CDR3 size: 14 residues. CDR1 and CDR2 (germline): SEHNR, FQNEAQ (reference sequence). Trimming at V came to 5 bases and at J to 2 bases, leaving 5 bases not matched to a gene. The CDR3 DNA sequence: TGTGCCAGCAGCCCAGGGGGAGAAAACTATGGCTACACCTTC. It is translated as CASSPGGENYGYTF.